These 32 T cell receptor beta chains share one sample of origin, sequenced in a study of blood T cell repertoires in COVID-19. Using immunoSEQ multiplex PCR, the repertoire was profiled, and TCRdb retains in-frame clones only, with some absent. The sample yields 68,000 or so clones, roughly nine tenths seen once. The sequenced material came from peripheral blood. The receptors derive from a man aged 50-60 years with active COVID-19.

The rearrangement uses TRBV15 and TRBJ2-3; 10 bases are a match to TRBD1. The J segment lost 3 bases and the V segment lost 3 bases, leaving 6 bases of the junction unmatched. This CDR3 contains 16 residues. Germline CDR1 reads LNHNV; CDR2 reads YYDKDF (reference sequence). For the CDR3, the DNA is TGTGCCACCAGCAGCCGACAGGGGGCGATTACAGATACGCAGTATTTT. Translated, it gives CATSSRQGAITDTQYF.

This chain connects TRBV6-2 or TRBV6-3 to TRBJ2-2, with unresolved D. The CDR3 runs 13 residues. V was clipped by 1 base and J by 2 bases, with 2 bases between them. Germline V gene data show CDR1 as MNHEY and CDR2 as SVGEGT. The DNA for the CDR3 is TGTGCCAGCAGTTACTTAAACACCGGGGAGCTGTTTTTT. It encodes CASSYLNTGELFF.

The chain links TRBV9 to TRBJ2-1; perhaps TRBD2 as D (6 bases). Germline assignment: CDR1 SGDLS and CDR2 YYNGEE. V dropped 0 bases and J dropped 13 bases, with 14 bases sitting between them. The CDR3 covers 13 residues. The chain's CDR3 is CASSVDIGREQFF. The CDR3 coding sequence is TGTGCCAGCAGCGTAGATATAGGGCGGGAACAGTTCTTC. The entire variable domain, with the rest obtained from reference TRBV9 and TRBJ2-1, is as follows: DSGVTQTPKHLITATGQRVTLRCSPRSGDLSVYWYQQSLDQGLQFLIQYYNGEERAKGNILERFSAQQFPDLHSELNLSSLELGDSALYFCASSVDIGREQFFGPGTRLTVL.

This chain uses TRBV10-3 with TRBJ2-7, with 7 bases aligning to TRBD2. The CDR3 sequence is 16 residues long. Germline loops: CDR1 ENHRY, CDR2 SYGVKD. The junction had 9 bases not matched to a gene; V was cut back by 4 bases and J by 0 bases. The CDR3 DNA is TGTGCCATCAGTGTCTCGGGGCGGGGGACCTCCTACGAGCAGTACTTC. This gives the protein CAISVSGRGTSYEQYF.

This clone was counted once. The chain has TRBV25-1 and TRBJ1-5; 9 bases line up with TRBD1. The CDR3 extends over 14 amino acids. Germline assignment: CDR1 MGHDK and CDR2 SYGVNS. Trimming removed 6 bases from V and 4 bases from J; junction bases left unmatched: 4. CDR3 protein: CASSETGGNQPQHF. CDR3 DNA: TGTGCCAGCAGCGAGACAGGGGGGAATCAGCCCCAGCATTTT.

This clone occurred once. The chain has TRBV6-5 and TRBJ2-3; TRBD1 aligns across 8 bases. This CDR3 comprises 15 residues. J was trimmed by 2 bases and V by 2 bases; bases with no gene match: 3. CDR1 and CDR2 (germline): MNHEY, SVGAGI. CDR3 nucleotide sequence: TGTGCCAGCAGTTACGGGACAGGTTCCACAGATACGCAGTATTTT. As protein: CASSYGTGSTDTQYF.

V usage is TRBV6-1 and J usage is TRBJ2-7; possible D gene TRBD1, 5 bases. V lost 2 bases, J lost 0 bases, and 14 bases lay in between. This CDR3 has 16 amino acids. Germline assignment: CDR1 MNHNS and CDR2 SASEGT. In DNA form, the CDR3 reads TGTGCCAGCAGTGAATGGGGCAGGGCTGGCTCCTACGAGCAGTACTTC. Translated: CASSEWGRAGSYEQYF.

This chain links TRBV9 with TRBJ1-4; D is possibly TRBD1 (5 bases). V lost 0 bases and J lost 5, with 17 bases in between. The CDR3 length is 17 residues. Germline V CDR1 and CDR2: SGDLS, YYNGEE. The CDR3 DNA reads TGTGCCAGCAGCGTAGCTGGAGGGGCCCAAGGGAATGAAAAACTGTTTTTT. Translation: CASSVAGGAQGNEKLFF.

V gene TRBV24-1 combines with J gene TRBJ2-1; 8 nucleotides align to TRBD1. This CDR3 region has 15 residues. With V trimmed by 6 bases and J by 4 bases, 7 bases remained unmatched. Germline V CDR1 and CDR2: KGHDR, SFDVKD. The CDR3 sequence: CATSHTRQGYNEQFF. The CDR3 coding sequence is TGTGCCACCAGTCATACGAGACAGGGGTACAATGAGCAGTTCTTC.

The rearrangement joins TRBV5-3 to TRBJ2-1, with TRBD2 matching 8 bases. TRBV5-3 is recorded as an ORF, its role being uncertain. The CDR3 sequence is 15 residues long. J lost 4 bases, V lost 2 bases, and 5 bases had no gene match. The CDR3 sequence: CARSFQLAEYNEQFF. CDR3 nucleotide sequence: TGTGCCAGAAGCTTCCAACTAGCGGAGTACAATGAGCAGTTCTTC.

V usage is TRBV9 and J usage is TRBJ1-2; tentatively, D is TRBD1 (6 bases). Trimming shortened V by 0 bases and J by 3 bases, and 12 bases separated the two germline ends. The germline gives CDR1 SGDLS, CDR2 YYNGEE. CDR3 length: 15 residues. The CDR3 coding sequence is TGTGCCAGCAGCGTAGAGCCAGGGGTAGACTATGGCTACACCTTC. Translated: CASSVEPGVDYGYTF.

The chain has TRBV9 and TRBJ1-2; D might be TRBD1 (5 bases). Trimming left V 4 bases short and J 0 bases short, with 13 bases between. CDR1 SGDLS and CDR2 YYNGEE come from the germline V gene. The CDR3 extends over 15 amino acids. The CDR3 nucleotides read TGTGCCAGCAGCCCTTGGGGCTTAGCTAACTATGGCTACACCTTC. It codes for CASSPWGLANYGYTF.

CDR3 nucleotides: TGTGCCAGCCGGACAGGGGCGGGCACTGAAGCTTTCTTT. Amino acids: CASRTGAGTEAFF. The rearrangement links TRBV2 to TRBJ1-1, with 9 bases matching TRBD1. Germline-derived CDR1 and CDR2 are SNHLY and FYNNEI. This CDR3 spans 13 amino acids. V lost 8 bases to trimming and J lost 4 bases; unmatched junction nucleotides: 5.

V and J are TRBV27 and TRBJ2-2, with a weak D call TRBD1 (6 bases). This CDR3 spans 16 amino acids. V was shortened by 6 bases and J by 2 bases, with 16 bases between the two germline ends. The germline V gene encodes CDR1 MNHEY and CDR2 SMNVEV (reference sequence). The CDR3 DNA reads TGTGCCAGCAGACCCTCCGACAGGCGCAACACCGGGGAGCTGTTTTTT. This encodes CASRPSDRRNTGELFF.

The chain links TRBV6-5 to TRBJ1-1; 8 bases map to TRBD1. Germline lookup yields CDR1 MNHEY and CDR2 SVGAGI. V trimming: 7 bases; J trimming: 8 bases; junction bases outside the gene matches: 6. This CDR3 region has 12 residues. The CDR3 sequence is CASNPGGQEAFF. CDR3 coding DNA: TGTGCCAGCAACCCAGGGGGCCAGGAAGCTTTCTTT.

CDR3 amino acids: CASSPETGNTEAFF. CDR3 DNA: TGTGCCAGCTCACCAGAAACGGGGAACACTGAAGCTTTCTTT. The chain carries TRBV18 and TRBJ1-1; D remains ambiguous. V was trimmed by 2 bases and J by 1 base, leaving 8 bases between them. CDR1 KGHSH and CDR2 LQKENI come from the germline V gene. The CDR3 is made up of 14 amino acids. Full variable domain (outside the CDR3, taken from reference TRBV18 and TRBJ1-1): NAGVMQNPRHLVRRRGQEARLRCSPMKGHSHVYWYRQLPEEGLKFMVYLQKENIIDESGMPKERFSAEFPKEGPSILRIQQVVRGDSAAYFCASSPETGNTEAFFGQGTRLTVV.

This clone is a singleton in its sample. The chain combines TRBV12-3 or TRBV12-4 with TRBJ1-5; no definite D call. Trimming cost V 6 bases and J 5 bases, with 11 bases left between them. The CDR3 is 13 amino acids. The CDR3 DNA sequence: TGTGCCAGCAGATATACTCCCGATCAGCCCCAGCATTTT. Protein: CASRYTPDQPQHF.

This CDR3 is CASSLGVARGSTDTQYF. The DNA for the CDR3 is TGCGCCAGCAGCTTGGGAGTCGCCAGGGGAAGCACAGATACGCAGTATTTT. The chain recombines TRBV5-1 with TRBJ2-3, with D perhaps TRBD1 (6 bases). Deletions cut 0 bases from V and 0 bases from J, with 14 bases between. Germline assignment: CDR1 SGHRS and CDR2 YFSETQ. The CDR3 covers 17 residues.

This CDR3 is CASSMISVGELFF. The CDR3 DNA is TGTGCCAGCAGCATGATCAGTGTCGGGGAGCTGTTTTTT. The chain links TRBV7-9 to TRBJ2-2, with D unclear. The CDR3 has 13 amino acids. V gave up 5 bases and J gave up 7 bases, with 11 bases separating them. Germline V lookup: CDR1 SEHNR, CDR2 FQNEAQ (reference sequence).

The V gene is TRBV18, the J gene TRBJ1-2, with 8 bases matching TRBD1. The length of the CDR3 is 13 residues. The germline gives CDR1 KGHSH, CDR2 LQKENI. The trim removed 5 bases at V and 6 bases at J, leaving 5 bases unmatched. CDR3 coding DNA: TGTGCCAGCTCAACAAACAGGGGGGATGGCTACACCTTC. Its protein is CASSTNRGDGYTF.

In nucleotides, the CDR3 is TGCGCCAGCAGCCAAGAGTACAGGCCTTATCAGCCCCAGCATTTT. Translation gives CASSQEYRPYQPQHF. The gene calls are TRBV4-3 and TRBJ1-5; D is possibly TRBD1 (5 bases). The V gene lost 0 bases and the J gene lost 5 bases, with 11 bases spanning the gap. The CDR3 is 15 residues long. Looked up from germline, CDR1 is LGHNA and CDR2 is YSLEER.

The V call is TRBV18, the J call TRBJ1-5; D is ambiguous. The V gene's germline CDR1 is KGHSH and CDR2 LQKENI. The ends were cut back, 5 bases at V and 4 bases at J, with 9 bases in the middle. The CDR3 runs 13 residues. The DNA for the CDR3 is TGTGCCAGCTCAGGTAACCGGAATCAGCCCCAGCATTTT. Protein sequence: CASSGNRNQPQHF.

The V and J genes are TRBV5-6 and TRBJ2-7, with TRBD1 identical over 7 bases. V shed 1 base and J 4 bases; nucleotides not matched to a gene: 11. This CDR3 is built from 16 residues. The germline V gene has CDR1 SGHDT and CDR2 YYEEEE. The CDR3 coding sequence is TGTGCCAGCAGCTTGAAGGGGGCCGTCCGGGGATACGAGCAGTACTTC. Translating gives CASSLKGAVRGYEQYF.

The rearrangement joins TRBV30 to TRBJ2-6; no clear D. The CDR3 runs to 14 residues. Trimming pared 5 bases from V and 4 bases from J, leaving 12 bases between. Looked up from germline, CDR1 is GTSNPN and CDR2 is SVGIG (reference sequence). The CDR3 sequence is CAWGSGSGANVLTF. In nucleotides, the CDR3 is TGTGCCTGGGGCTCGGGTAGCGGGGCCAACGTCCTGACTTTC.

CDR3 DNA: TGTGCCAGCAGCGCCTCGATGAGCTCCTACGAGCAGTACTTC. Its protein is CASSASMSSYEQYF. The chain recombines TRBV7-2 with TRBJ2-7; D is uncertain. Germline loops: CDR1 SGHTA, CDR2 FQGNSA. CDR3 size: 14 residues. The germline V and J ends were trimmed by 5 bases and 0 bases, with 11 bases remaining between them. Looking up the rest from reference TRBV7-2 and TRBJ2-7 gives the full variable domain: GAGVSQSPSNKVTEKGKDVELRCDPISGHTALYWYRQSLGQGLEFLIYFQGNSAPDKSGLPSDRFSAERTGGSVSTLTIQRTQQEDSAVYLCASSASMSSYEQYFGPGTRLTVT.

The chain is built from TRBV5-5 and TRBJ1-2; D is perhaps TRBD1 (6 bases). Germline V gene sequence: CDR1 SGHKS, CDR2 YYEKEE (reference sequence). Trimming cost V 4 bases and J 2 bases, with 18 bases left between them. This CDR3 comprises 16 residues. The CDR3 DNA reads TGTGCCAGCAGCCTCAGGGGTTCAGGCATGAACTATGGCTACACCTTC. This encodes CASSLRGSGMNYGYTF.

The rearrangement joins TRBV10-3 to TRBJ2-3; TRBD2 matches at 12 bases. There are 15 residues in the CDR3. The V gene's germline CDR1 is ENHRY and CDR2 SYGVKD. V trimming: 10 bases; J trimming: 2 bases; junction bases outside the gene matches: 7. CDR3 region: CATGLAGFSTDTQYF. The CDR3 DNA is TGTGCCACGGGACTAGCGGGCTTTTCCACAGATACGCAGTATTTT.

This chain uses TRBV7-2 with TRBJ2-2; D remains unclear. CDR3 length: 16 amino acids. CDR1 and CDR2 from the germline V gene are SGHTA and FQGNSA. Trimming cost V 5 bases and J 5 bases, with 18 bases left between them. CDR3 residues: CASSPLGGLSTGELFF. CDR3 DNA sequence: TGTGCCAGCAGCCCCTTAGGCGGCTTATCAACCGGGGAGCTGTTTTTT.

This sequence joins TRBV18 and TRBJ1-3, with 8 bases matching TRBD1. The CDR3 covers 16 residues. V shed 5 bases and J 0 bases; nucleotides not matched to a gene: 6. Germline CDR1 is KGHSH and CDR2 is LQKENI. CDR3 nucleotides: TGTGCCAGCTCATTCGGACAGGGTACCTCTGGAAACACCATATATTTT. It codes for CASSFGQGTSGNTIYF.

This clone was counted once. The chain employs TRBV19 and TRBJ2-7; 7 bases match TRBD2. Germline values: CDR1 LNHDA, CDR2 SQIVND (reference sequence). Unmatched junction bases numbered 9, after V lost 5 bases and J lost 2 bases. The CDR3 loop spans 15 amino acids. The CDR3 here is CASSRLGGEAYEQYF. The CDR3, as DNA: TGTGCCAGTAGTCGTTTGGGGGGGGAAGCCTACGAGCAGTACTTC.

The chain links TRBV18 to TRBJ2-1, with D maybe TRBD1 (5 bases). V dropped 3 bases and J dropped 0 bases, with 9 bases sitting between them. Germline V gene lookup returns CDR1 KGHSH and CDR2 LQKENI. CDR3 size: 15 residues. The CDR3 DNA is TGTGCCAGCTCACCGACAGCCAGCTCCTACAATGAGCAGTTCTTC. Translation: CASSPTASSYNEQFF. Variable domain in full (rest from reference TRBV18 and TRBJ2-1): NAGVMQNPRHLVRRRGQEARLRCSPMKGHSHVYWYRQLPEEGLKFMVYLQKENIIDESGMPKERFSAEFPKEGPSILRIQQVVRGDSAAYFCASSPTASSYNEQFFGPGTRLTVL.

This sequence joins TRBV7-9 and TRBJ1-4; 10 bases are a match to TRBD1. The CDR3 is 15 residues long. V lost 4 bases to trimming and J lost 7 bases; unmatched junction nucleotides: 6. Germline values: CDR1 SEHNR, CDR2 FQNEAQ (reference sequence). CDR3 nucleotide sequence: TGTGCCAGCAGCTCCACCGGGACAGGGGCTGAAAAACTGTTTTTT. It translates to CASSSTGTGAEKLFF.